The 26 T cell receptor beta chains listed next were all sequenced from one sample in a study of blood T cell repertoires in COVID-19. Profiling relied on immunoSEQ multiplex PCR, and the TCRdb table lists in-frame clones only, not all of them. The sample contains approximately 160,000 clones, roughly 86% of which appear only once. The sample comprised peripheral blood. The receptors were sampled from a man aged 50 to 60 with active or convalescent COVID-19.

CDR3 sequence (DNA): TGTGCCAGCAGTGAGATAACAGGGAAGGCCATATATTTT. Protein sequence: CASSEITGKAIYF. The V call is TRBV2, the J call TRBJ1-3; a weak D match, TRBD1 (6 bases). Per the germline V gene, CDR1 is SNHLY and CDR2 is FYNNEI. The CDR3 has 13 amino acids. V was shortened by 3 bases and J by 11 bases, with 14 bases between the two germline ends.

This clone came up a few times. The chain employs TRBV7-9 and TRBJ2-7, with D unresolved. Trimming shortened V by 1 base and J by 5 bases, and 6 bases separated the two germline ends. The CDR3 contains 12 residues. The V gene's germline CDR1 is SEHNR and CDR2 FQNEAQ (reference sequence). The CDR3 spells CASSLVGDEQYF. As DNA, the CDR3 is TGTGCCAGCAGCTTAGTAGGAGACGAGCAGTACTTC.

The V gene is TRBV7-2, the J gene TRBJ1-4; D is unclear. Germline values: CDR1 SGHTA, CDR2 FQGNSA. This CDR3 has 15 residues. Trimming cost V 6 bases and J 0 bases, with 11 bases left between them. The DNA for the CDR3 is TGTGCCAGCAGAATAGGCGGGGCAACTAATGAAAAACTGTTTTTT. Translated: CASRIGGATNEKLFF.

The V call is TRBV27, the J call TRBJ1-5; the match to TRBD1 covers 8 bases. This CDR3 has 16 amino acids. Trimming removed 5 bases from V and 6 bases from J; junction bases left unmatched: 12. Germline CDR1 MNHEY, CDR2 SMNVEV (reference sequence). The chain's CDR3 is CASSRRGTGGGQPQHF. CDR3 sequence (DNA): TGTGCCAGCAGTCGCCGGGGTACAGGGGGAGGTCAGCCCCAGCATTTT.

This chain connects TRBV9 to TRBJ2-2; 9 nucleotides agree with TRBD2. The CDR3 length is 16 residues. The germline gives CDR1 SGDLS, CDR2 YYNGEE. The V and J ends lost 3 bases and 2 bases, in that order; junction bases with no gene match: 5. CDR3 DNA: TGTGCCAGCAGCGGACGGGGACTAGCCAACACCGGGGAGCTGTTTTTT. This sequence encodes CASSGRGLANTGELFF.

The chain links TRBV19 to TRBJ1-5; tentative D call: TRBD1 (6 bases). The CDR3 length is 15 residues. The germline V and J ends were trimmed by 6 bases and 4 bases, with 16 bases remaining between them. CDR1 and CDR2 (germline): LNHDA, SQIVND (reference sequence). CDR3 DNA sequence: TGTGCCAGTAGCCCATCTGGGGGCAGGAATCAGCCCCAGCATTTT. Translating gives CASSPSGGRNQPQHF.

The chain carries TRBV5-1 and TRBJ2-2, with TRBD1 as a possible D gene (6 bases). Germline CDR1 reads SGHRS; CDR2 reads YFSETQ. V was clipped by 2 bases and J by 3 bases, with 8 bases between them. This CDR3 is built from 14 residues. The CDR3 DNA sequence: TGCGCCAGCAGCTTCACAGGGTACACCGGGGAGCTGTTTTTT. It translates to CASSFTGYTGELFF.

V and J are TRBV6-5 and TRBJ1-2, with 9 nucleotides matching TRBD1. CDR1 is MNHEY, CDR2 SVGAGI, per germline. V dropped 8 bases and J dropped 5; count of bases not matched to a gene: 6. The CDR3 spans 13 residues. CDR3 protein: CASGDRALYGYTF. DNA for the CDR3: TGTGCCAGCGGGGACAGGGCCCTATATGGCTACACCTTC.

CDR3 sequence (DNA): TGCGCCAGCAGCCAGGGACTAGCGGGGTCAGATACGCAGTATTTT. Protein: CASSQGLAGSDTQYF. The chain joins TRBV4-1 to TRBJ2-3; 13 nucleotides align to TRBD2. Trimming at V came to 3 bases and at J to 4 bases, leaving 1 base not matched to a gene. From germline, CDR1 is MGHRA and CDR2 YSYEKL. The CDR3 consists of 15 residues.

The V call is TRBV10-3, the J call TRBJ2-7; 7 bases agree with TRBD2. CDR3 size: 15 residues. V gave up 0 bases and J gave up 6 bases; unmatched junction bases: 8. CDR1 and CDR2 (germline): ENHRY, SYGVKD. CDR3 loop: CAISESGEGHSEQYF. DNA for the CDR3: TGTGCCATCAGTGAGTCGGGGGAGGGCCATTCCGAGCAGTACTTC.

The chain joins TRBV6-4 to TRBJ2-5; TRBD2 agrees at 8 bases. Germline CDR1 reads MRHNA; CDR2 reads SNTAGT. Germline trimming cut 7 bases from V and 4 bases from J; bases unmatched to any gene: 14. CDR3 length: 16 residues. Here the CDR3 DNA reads TGTGCCAGCACCTCGACTAAGCGGGAGTGGGTAGAGACCCAGTACTTC. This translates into CASTSTKREWVETQYF.

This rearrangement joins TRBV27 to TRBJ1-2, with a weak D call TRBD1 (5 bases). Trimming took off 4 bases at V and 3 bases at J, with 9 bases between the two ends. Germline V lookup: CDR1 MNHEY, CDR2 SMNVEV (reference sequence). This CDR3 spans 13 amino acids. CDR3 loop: CASSSRQHYGYTF. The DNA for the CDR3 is TGTGCCAGCAGTTCTCGACAGCACTATGGCTACACCTTC.

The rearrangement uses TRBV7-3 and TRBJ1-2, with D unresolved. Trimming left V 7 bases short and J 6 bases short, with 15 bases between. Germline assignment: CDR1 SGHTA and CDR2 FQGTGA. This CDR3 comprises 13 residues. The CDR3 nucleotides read TGTGCCAGCAACCTGATGGGCCCCAATGGCTACACCTTC. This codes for CASNLMGPNGYTF.

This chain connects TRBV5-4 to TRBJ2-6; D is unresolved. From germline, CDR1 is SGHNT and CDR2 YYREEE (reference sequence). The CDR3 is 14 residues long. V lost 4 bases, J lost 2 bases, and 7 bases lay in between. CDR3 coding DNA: TGTGCCAGCAGCCCCCTAGCTGGGGCCAACGTCCTGACTTTC. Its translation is CASSPLAGANVLTF. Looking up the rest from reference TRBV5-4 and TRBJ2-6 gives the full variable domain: ETGVTQSPTHLIKTRGQQVTLRCSSQSGHNTVSWYQQALGQGPQFIFQYYREEENGRGNFPPRFSGLQFPNYSSELNVNALELDDSALYLCASSPLAGANVLTFGAGSRLTVL.

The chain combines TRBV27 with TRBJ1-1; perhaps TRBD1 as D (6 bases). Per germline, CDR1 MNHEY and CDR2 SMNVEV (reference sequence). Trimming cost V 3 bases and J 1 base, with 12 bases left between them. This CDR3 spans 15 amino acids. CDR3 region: CASSLGAAENTEAFF. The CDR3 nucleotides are TGTGCCAGCAGTTTGGGGGCAGCGGAGAACACTGAAGCTTTCTTT.

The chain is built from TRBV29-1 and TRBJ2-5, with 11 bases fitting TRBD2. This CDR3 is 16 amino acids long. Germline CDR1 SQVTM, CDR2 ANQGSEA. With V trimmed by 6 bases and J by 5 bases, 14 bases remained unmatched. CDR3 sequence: CSVRSIAGGSGETQYF. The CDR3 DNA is TGCAGCGTCCGATCTATAGCGGGAGGGTCTGGGGAGACCCAGTACTTC.

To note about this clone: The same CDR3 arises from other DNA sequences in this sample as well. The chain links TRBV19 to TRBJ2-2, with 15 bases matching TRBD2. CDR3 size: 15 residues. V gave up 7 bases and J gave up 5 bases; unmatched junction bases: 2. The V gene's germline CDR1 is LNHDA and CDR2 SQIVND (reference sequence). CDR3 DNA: TGTGCCAGTACCGGACTAGCGGGAGGGACCGGGGAGCTGTTTTTT. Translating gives CASTGLAGGTGELFF.

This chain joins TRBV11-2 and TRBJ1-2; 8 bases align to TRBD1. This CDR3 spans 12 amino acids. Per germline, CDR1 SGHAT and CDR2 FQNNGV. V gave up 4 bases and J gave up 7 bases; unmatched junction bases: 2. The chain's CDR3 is CASSSTGGGYTF. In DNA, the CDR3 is TGTGCCAGCAGCTCAACAGGGGGTGGCTACACCTTC.

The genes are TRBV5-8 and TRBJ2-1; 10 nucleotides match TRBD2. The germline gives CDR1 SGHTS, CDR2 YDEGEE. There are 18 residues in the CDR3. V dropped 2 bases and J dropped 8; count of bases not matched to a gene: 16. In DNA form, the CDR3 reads TGTGCCAGCAGCTTCCGCCGGACTAGCAGCGGGGGGGGCTATGAGCAGTTCTTC. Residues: CASSFRRTSSGGGYEQFF.

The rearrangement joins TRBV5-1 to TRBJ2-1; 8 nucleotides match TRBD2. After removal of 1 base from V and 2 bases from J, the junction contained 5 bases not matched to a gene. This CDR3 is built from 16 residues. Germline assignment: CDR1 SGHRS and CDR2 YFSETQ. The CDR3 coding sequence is TGCGCCAGCAGCTTGAATACGGGGGGGACCTACAATGAGCAGTTCTTC. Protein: CASSLNTGGTYNEQFF.

This CDR3 is CASSEAPPTNTEAFF. CDR3 bases: TGTGCCAGCAGTGAAGCACCCCCTACGAACACTGAAGCTTTCTTT. This chain joins TRBV6-1 and TRBJ1-1, with D hard to call. Germline CDR1 MNHNS, CDR2 SASEGT. The CDR3 is made up of 15 amino acids. V lost 0 bases to trimming and J lost 1 base, with 9 bases between them.

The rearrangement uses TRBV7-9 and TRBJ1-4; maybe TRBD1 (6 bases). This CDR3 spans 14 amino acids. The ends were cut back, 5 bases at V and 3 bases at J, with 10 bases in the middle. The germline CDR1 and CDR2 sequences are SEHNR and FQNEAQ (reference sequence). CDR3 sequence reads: CASSPWTANEKLFF. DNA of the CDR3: TGTGCCAGCAGCCCGTGGACAGCTAATGAAAAACTGTTTTTT.

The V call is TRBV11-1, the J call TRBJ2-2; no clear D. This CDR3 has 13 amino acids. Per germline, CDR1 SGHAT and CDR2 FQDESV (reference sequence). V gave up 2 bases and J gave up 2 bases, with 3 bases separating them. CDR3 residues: CASSLSNTGELFF. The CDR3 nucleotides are TGTGCCAGCAGCTTATCTAACACCGGGGAGCTGTTTTTT.

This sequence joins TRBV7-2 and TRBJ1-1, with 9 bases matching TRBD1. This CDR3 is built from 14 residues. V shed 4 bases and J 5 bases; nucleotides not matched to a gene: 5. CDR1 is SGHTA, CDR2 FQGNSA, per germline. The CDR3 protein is CASSSDRGRTEAFF. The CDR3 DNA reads TGTGCCAGCAGCTCCGACAGGGGGAGGACTGAAGCTTTCTTT.

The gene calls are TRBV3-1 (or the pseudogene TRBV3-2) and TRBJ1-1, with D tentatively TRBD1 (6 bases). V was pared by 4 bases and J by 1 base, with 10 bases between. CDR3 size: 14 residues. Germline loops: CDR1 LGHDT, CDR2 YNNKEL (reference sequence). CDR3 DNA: TGTGCCAGCAGCCTGGACAGTCGGAACACTGAAGCTTTCTTT. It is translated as CASSLDSRNTEAFF.

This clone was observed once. The CDR3 DNA sequence: TGCGCCAGCAGCTTGGGGCTAGCGGGACTGAATACGCAGTATTTT. It codes for CASSLGLAGLNTQYF. The V gene is TRBV5-1, the J gene TRBJ2-3; 9 nucleotides match TRBD2. V shed 0 bases, J shed 7 bases, and the junction held 6 bases outside the gene matches. This CDR3 contains 15 residues. Germline CDR1 reads SGHRS; CDR2 reads YFSETQ.